Shown below are 21 T cell receptor beta chains from a single sample sequenced in a study of shared clonotypes between healthy human individuals. Positively selected for CCR7, the CD45RO-negative cells used as naive CD8 cells excluded terminally differentiated effector memory CD45RA+ cells. Sequencing was performed with immunoSEQ multiplex PCR; in TCRdb, only in-frame clones are kept and a portion is missing. The sample yields some 2.1 million clones, 85% to 95% seen once. The specimen was naive CD8+ T cells sorted from blood. These receptors were collected from a young man in good health.

The chain links TRBV4-1 to TRBJ1-4; 8 nucleotides match TRBD1. Germline-derived CDR1 and CDR2 are MGHRA and YSYEKL. The CDR3 spans 13 residues. With 4 bases clipped from V and 8 bases from J, the junction kept 3 bases outside the gene matches. For the CDR3, the DNA is TGCGCCAGCAGCCCGTGGGACAGGGAAAAACTGTTTTTT. This sequence encodes CASSPWDREKLFF.

The rearrangement uses TRBV5-8 and TRBJ1-2, with D unresolved. Trimming cost V 4 bases and J 0 bases, with 16 bases left between them. This CDR3 is 16 amino acids long. Germline assignment: CDR1 SGHTS and CDR2 YDEGEE. CDR3 sequence reads: CASSADRVIANYGYTF. CDR3 DNA: TGTGCCAGCAGCGCGGATCGGGTTATAGCTAACTATGGCTACACCTTC.

The chain carries TRBV13 and TRBJ1-1, with D possibly matching TRBD1 (5 bases). The CDR3 consists of 14 residues. V lost 4 bases, J lost 11 bases, and 20 bases lay in between. Germline CDR1 and CDR2: PRHDT and FYEKMQ (reference sequence). CDR3 nucleotides: TGTGCCAGCAGCTGGGGAAGGGGCGACCCCCGGGCTTTCTTT. As protein: CASSWGRGDPRAFF. The full variable domain, its missing parts supplied by reference TRBV13 and TRBJ1-1, is AAGVIQSPRHLIKEKRETATLKCYPIPRHDTVYWYQQGPGQDPQFLISFYEKMQSDKGSIPDRFSAQQFSDYHSELNMSSLELGDSALYFCASSWGRGDPRAFFGQGTRLTVV.

This clone was observed a single time. The chain couples TRBV5-1 to TRBJ2-3, with D perhaps being TRBD1 or TRBD2 (5 bases each). Per germline, CDR1 SGHRS and CDR2 YFSETQ. The ends were cut back, 2 bases at V and 6 bases at J, with 13 bases in the middle. The CDR3 loop spans 14 amino acids. CDR3 region: CASSLDMGEDTQYF. The CDR3 DNA sequence: TGCGCCAGCAGCTTAGACATGGGGGAGGATACGCAGTATTTT. The whole variable domain, filled in from reference TRBV5-1 and TRBJ2-3, reads KAGVTQTPRYLIKTRGQQVTLSCSPISGHRSVSWYQQTPGQGLQFLFEYFSETQRNKGNFPGRFSGRQFSNSRSEMNVSTLELGDSALYLCASSLDMGEDTQYFGPGTRLTVL.

This clone appeared a single time. CDR3 residues: CAWTGTGGETQYF. In DNA, the CDR3 is TGTGCCTGGACCGGGACAGGGGGAGAGACCCAGTACTTC. The chain couples TRBV30 to TRBJ2-5, with 11 bases lining up with TRBD1. The germline V gene has CDR1 GTSNPN and CDR2 SVGIG (reference sequence). Trimming took 4 bases from V and 4 from J; bases not matched to a gene: 2. This CDR3 comprises 13 residues.

The rearrangement uses TRBV6-1 and TRBJ1-2; D not resolved. The CDR3 length is 14 residues. Germline lookup yields CDR1 MNHNS and CDR2 SASEGT. The germline V and J ends were trimmed by 1 base and 3 bases, with 9 bases remaining between them. In nucleotides, the CDR3 is TGTGCCAGCAGTGAAGGATACATTTACTATGGCTACACCTTC. Its translation: CASSEGYIYYGYTF.

The chain is built from TRBV15 and TRBJ1-6; D ambiguous. This CDR3 has 15 residues. Germline values: CDR1 LNHNV, CDR2 YYDKDF (reference sequence). Trimming removed 4 bases at V and 5 bases at J, with 12 bases between. The CDR3 sequence: CATSKGGSHNSPLHF. CDR3 sequence (DNA): TGTGCCACCAGCAAAGGAGGATCTCATAATTCACCCCTCCACTTT.

V and J are TRBV11-3 and TRBJ2-3; 9 positions agree with TRBD2. The CDR3 length is 16 residues. Germline-derived CDR1 and CDR2 are SGHNT and YENEEA. With V trimmed by 1 base and J by 2 bases, 4 bases remained unmatched. The CDR3 here is CASSLGLADITDTQYF. CDR3 DNA sequence: TGTGCCAGCAGCTTAGGACTAGCGGATATCACAGATACGCAGTATTTT. Full variable domain (remainder filled in from reference TRBV11-3 and TRBJ2-3): EAGVVQSPRYKIIEKKQPVAFWCNPISGHNTLYWYLQNLGQGPELLIRYENEEAVDDSQLPKDRFSAERLKGVDSTLKIQPAELGDSAVYLCASSLGLADITDTQYFGPGTRLTVL.

DNA of the CDR3: TGCGCCAGCAGCCAAGCACGCGGGAGTTTTAATTCTGAGCAGTTCTTC. Translation gives CASSQARGSFNSEQFF. The chain recombines TRBV4-1 with TRBJ2-1; 7 nucleotides align to TRBD2. The CDR3 is 16 amino acids. Losses at the gene ends were 1 base for V and 9 bases for J; bases not matched to a gene: 12. Germline assignment: CDR1 MGHRA and CDR2 YSYEKL.

V gene TRBV11-2 combines with J gene TRBJ1-1; possible D gene TRBD1, 6 bases. This CDR3 is 16 amino acids long. Between the trimmed V and J ends, which lost 5 bases and 0 bases, there was a span of 16 bases. CDR1 and CDR2 from the germline V gene are SGHAT and FQNNGV. CDR3 coding DNA: TGTGCCAGCAGCGCCTGGACCGGGACAATGAACACTGAAGCTTTCTTT. It translates to CASSAWTGTMNTEAFF.

This chain joins TRBV4-3 and TRBJ1-1; possible D gene TRBD1, 5 bases. The V gene's germline CDR1 is LGHNA and CDR2 YSLEER. Trimming took off 0 bases at V and 4 bases at J, with 18 bases between the two ends. The CDR3 contains 17 residues. The CDR3 sequence: CASSQDVQGRLATEAFF. In DNA, the CDR3 is TGCGCCAGCAGCCAAGATGTCCAGGGAAGGTTGGCCACTGAAGCTTTCTTT.

The chain combines TRBV7-9 with TRBJ2-7; 9 bases line up with TRBD1. Germline V lookup: CDR1 SEHNR, CDR2 FQNEAQ (reference sequence). This CDR3 is 15 amino acids long. Trimming at V came to 5 bases and at J to 2 bases, leaving 7 bases not matched to a gene. The CDR3 nucleotides are TGTGCCAGCAGCAAAACAGGGGGCCCTACCTACGAGCAGTACTTC. Its protein product is CASSKTGGPTYEQYF.

The CDR3 protein is CASSPRQNYGYTF. The CDR3 DNA is TGTGCCAGCAGTCCTCGACAGAATTATGGCTACACCTTC. V gene TRBV27 combines with J gene TRBJ1-2, with D possibly TRBD1 on 5 matching bases. Germline loops: CDR1 MNHEY, CDR2 SMNVEV (reference sequence). V was trimmed by 5 bases and J by 5 bases, leaving 12 bases between them. CDR3 length: 13 amino acids.

The chain couples TRBV7-9 to TRBJ2-3, with TRBD2 matching over 13 bases. V shed 5 bases and J 5 bases; nucleotides not matched to a gene: 16. CDR3 size: 19 residues. The germline gives CDR1 SEHNR, CDR2 FQNEAQ (reference sequence). This chain's CDR3 is CASSDPTTSGRAGGDTQYF. CDR3 coding DNA: TGTGCCAGCAGCGACCCGACTACTAGCGGGAGGGCCGGGGGAGATACGCAGTATTTT.

The genes are TRBV11-2 and TRBJ2-2, with 8 bases aligning to TRBD1. The junction had 6 bases not matched to a gene; V was cut back by 5 bases and J by 1 base. The CDR3 runs 16 residues. Germline V CDR1 and CDR2: SGHAT, FQNNGV. The CDR3 DNA reads as TGTGCCAGCAGCCCAAGAGGACAGGGGAACACCGGGGAGCTGTTTTTT. Amino acid sequence: CASSPRGQGNTGELFF.

The chain recombines TRBV7-9 with TRBJ2-7; 8 bases agree with TRBD1. The V gene end was trimmed by 2 bases and the J gene end by 5 bases; junction bases not matched to a gene: 5. The CDR3 sequence is 14 residues long. Germline V CDR1 and CDR2: SEHNR, FQNEAQ (reference sequence). This CDR3 is CASSLSGGVDEQYF. CDR3 in DNA: TGTGCCAGCAGCTTATCAGGGGGCGTGGACGAGCAGTACTTC.

About this clone: The junction departs from germline at one end; a sequencing error may be responsible. The V call is TRBV28, the J call TRBJ1-5; no firm D call. The CDR3 covers 14 residues. Germline CDR1 reads MDHEN; CDR2 reads SYDVKM. The CDR3 region has the DNA TGTGCCAGCAGTTTACGCGGGATTAATCATCCCCAGCATTTT. Encoded protein: CASSLRGINHPQHF.

This sequence joins TRBV5-1 and TRBJ2-3, with TRBD2 as a possible D gene (5 bases). The CDR3 is 14 residues long. V gave up 4 bases and J gave up 1 base, with 10 bases separating them. The germline CDR1 and CDR2 sequences are SGHRS and YFSETQ. CDR3 residues: CASSLPGGTDTQYF. CDR3 coding DNA: TGCGCCAGCAGCCTGCCCGGGGGCACAGATACGCAGTATTTT.

The chain carries TRBV29-1 and TRBJ2-2; perhaps TRBD2 as D (6 bases). The CDR3 has 13 residues. Looked up from germline, CDR1 is SQVTM and CDR2 is ANQGSEA. V lost 5 bases and J 0 bases, leaving 7 bases between the germline ends. This chain's CDR3 is CSVRESNTGELFF. The CDR3 region has the DNA TGCAGCGTTCGGGAGTCGAACACCGGGGAGCTGTTTTTT.

As for this clone: Just one base apart from a much larger clone, this may be a read error. The V call is TRBV7-8, the J call TRBJ2-5; D not certain. The J call may be wrong; the DNA end is better matched by TRBJ2-7. Germline V gene lookup returns CDR1 SGHVS and CDR2 FQNEAQ. CDR3 length: 11 residues. The CDR3 DNA is TGTGCCAGCAGCCCCACCTACGAGCAGTACTTC. It specifies CASSPTYEQYF.

V is TRBV4-1 and J is TRBJ1-3; D call uncertain. The germline V gene encodes CDR1 MGHRA and CDR2 YSYEKL. CDR3 size: 16 residues. Trimming removed 0 bases at V and 0 bases at J, with 9 bases between. This chain's CDR3 is CASSQDAAGSGNTIYF. The CDR3 DNA is TGCGCCAGCAGCCAAGATGCGGCAGGCTCTGGAAACACCATATATTTT.